Only a few counts were recorded for the clone carrying this T cell receptor (beta chain). Its target is not known. The data are from a study of cytomegalovirus exposure and HLA in healthy donors. Study information: Earlier sequencing of 200 million or so T cells yielded nearly 120 million unique TCR beta sequences.

The CDR3 extends over 14 amino acids. V was pared by 2 bases and J by 1 base, with 2 bases of the junction left unmatched. Germline V gives CDR1 GTSNPN, CDR2 SVGIG (reference sequence). Notes on the study in general: Per published accounts, TCR beta sequences correctly predicted the HLA-A and HLA-B alleles of most subjects. Apparent HLA restriction characterized most CMV-associated TCR beta chains in a later analysis.

Vbeta (60) and Jbeta (13) primers were used in the PCR. Sequencing used immunoSEQ multiplex PCR; TCRdb keeps in-frame clones, though not all of them. Of about 130,000 clones in the sample, roughly 85% were seen once. Donors were ostensibly healthy at sampling, although undocumented immune exposures were probable. This chain links TRBV30 with TRBJ1-5; 7 nucleotides agree with TRBD1. The TCR comes from a boy younger than 18 in good health and CMV-seronegative. The sample consisted of PBMCs. The CDR3 nucleotides read TGTGCCTGGAGTCGGGACAGAAGCAATCAGCCCCAGCATTTT. Translating it yields CAWSRDRSNQPQHF.